This TCR beta chain emerged from a study of PD-1 blockade in classical Hodgkin lymphoma. Broader study findings: Nivolumab initiated under 1 year post-ASCT led to patient exclusion.

This clone has a handful of counts. The antigen is not known. Produced via immunoSEQ multiplex PCR; TCRdb's table is partial and in-frame only. In the table there are 13,000 or so clones, roughly 80% of which are singletons. The sample's time point: cycle 4 day 1 (C4D1), after around six weeks of nivolumab. In every patient, relapse followed autologous stem cell transplantation, while exposure to brentuximab vedotin differed. The CDR3 extends over 17 amino acids. Trimming stripped 3 bases from V and 7 bases from J, with 19 bases between. Germline V gene data show CDR1 as MGHDK and CDR2 as SYGVNS. The sequence was collected from a human donor with classical Hodgkin lymphoma. The chain has TRBV25-1 and TRBJ1-6; a possible D gene is TRBD1 (6 bases). The specimen comprised peripheral blood mononuclear cells (PBMCs), sampled before the fourth cycle of nivolumab. CDR3 in DNA: TGTGCCAGCAGTGATTCAGCCCGCAGGGGTTTGAATTCACCCCTCCACTTT. It is translated as CASSDSARRGLNSPLHF.